A single sample is the source of the 15 T cell receptor beta chains below, sequenced in a study of a mutant IDH1 vaccine in newly diagnosed glioma. No antigen has been assigned to these receptors. Measured with immunoSEQ multiplex PCR; TCRdb has only the in-frame clones, and not every one. The table has about 66,000 clones, under 85% seen once. Documented time point: week 11, during vaccination. Each vaccine dose was 300 ug of mutant IDH1 20-mer peptide, with topical imiquimod. The source was PBMCs, collected from a glioma patient whose treatment included an IDH1 peptide vaccine. These receptor sequences come from a young man with glioma.

This clone was seen once. The rearrangement links TRBV28 to TRBJ2-3; TRBD2 matches at 9 bases. The V gene end was trimmed by 10 bases and the J gene end by 2 bases; junction bases not matched to a gene: 10. Per germline, CDR1 MDHEN and CDR2 SYDVKM. The CDR3 totals 15 residues. The CDR3 here is CATALLAGYTDTQYF. As DNA, the CDR3 is TGTGCCACCGCACTCCTAGCGGGGTACACAGATACGCAGTATTTT.

As concerns this clone: One junction end disagrees with the germline gene, perhaps due to a read error. The V and J genes are TRBV9 and TRBJ2-7; 8 positions match TRBD2. Germline loops: CDR1 SGDLS, CDR2 YYNGEE. The length of the CDR3 is 16 residues. The CDR3 DNA reads TGTGCCAGCAGCGTCTCACTAGCGGCGGACTATTACGAGCTTAGCTTC. This translates into CASSVSLAADYYELSF. The entire variable domain, with the rest obtained from reference TRBV9 and TRBJ2-7, is as follows: DSGVTQTPKHLITATGQRVTLRCSPRSGDLSVYWYQQSLDQGLQFLIQYYNGEERAKGNILERFSAQQFPDLHSELNLSSLELGDSALYFCASSVSLAADYYELSFGPGTRLTVT.

The rearrangement joins TRBV2 to TRBJ2-5; the match to TRBD2 covers 7 bases. V dropped 3 bases and J dropped 8; count of bases not matched to a gene: 6. The germline V gene has CDR1 SNHLY and CDR2 FYNNEI. CDR3 size: 13 residues. In DNA, the CDR3 is TGTGCCAGCAGTGAGGTCGGGGGGATAACCCAGTACTTC. It codes for CASSEVGGITQYF.

This chain connects TRBV30 to TRBJ2-1; perhaps D is TRBD1 or TRBD2 (6 bases each). V gave up 2 bases and J gave up 1 base, with 12 bases separating them. The CDR3 has 15 amino acids. Germline lookup yields CDR1 GTSNPN and CDR2 SVGIG (reference sequence). CDR3 protein: CAWSLRGGSYNEQFF. Written as DNA, the CDR3 is TGTGCCTGGAGTTTAAGAGGGGGGTCCTACAATGAGCAGTTCTTC.

The rearrangement links TRBV4-3 to TRBJ2-3; 7 bases are shared with TRBD2. V gave up 6 bases and J gave up 6 bases; unmatched junction bases: 6. This CDR3 region has 13 residues. Germline-derived CDR1 and CDR2 are LGHNA and YSLEER. This CDR3 is CASSSGRADTQYF. The CDR3 coding sequence is TGCGCCAGCAGTTCAGGGAGGGCGGATACGCAGTATTTT.

This clone was recorded a few times. The genes are TRBV10-3 and TRBJ2-1; D could derive from TRBD1 or TRBD2 (7 bases each). CDR3 length: 14 residues. Trimming pared 10 bases from V and 0 bases from J, leaving 13 bases between. CDR1 and CDR2 (germline): ENHRY, SYGVKD. CDR3 sequence: CATGGASSYNEQFF. The CDR3 coding sequence is TGTGCCACAGGGGGGGCCAGCTCCTACAATGAGCAGTTCTTC.

V usage is TRBV29-1 and J usage is TRBJ2-7; perhaps TRBD1 as D (6 bases). CDR3 length equals 12 residues. The V and J ends lost 0 bases and 7 bases respectively, with 10 bases between them. Looked up from germline, CDR1 is SQVTM and CDR2 is ANQGSEA. The chain's CDR3 is CSVEEGGTEQYF. CDR3 nucleotides: TGCAGCGTTGAAGAAGGGGGTACGGAGCAGTACTTC.

The gene calls are TRBV16 and TRBJ1-1; D uncertain. V lost 1 base and J 4 bases, leaving 4 bases between the germline ends. Germline V CDR1 and CDR2: KGHSY, FQNENV. The CDR3 length is 12 residues. The CDR3 region is CASSQWATEAFF. The CDR3, as DNA: TGTGCCAGCAGCCAATGGGCCACTGAAGCTTTCTTT.

This rearrangement joins TRBV4-3 to TRBJ1-6, with a weak D call TRBD1 (5 bases). CDR3 length: 15 amino acids. The germline V gene has CDR1 LGHNA and CDR2 YSLEER. With 0 bases removed from V and 10 bases from J, the gap between germline ends came to 13 bases. The chain's CDR3 is CASSQEVAKGSPLHF. For the CDR3, the DNA is TGCGCCAGCAGCCAAGAAGTGGCAAAGGGGTCACCCCTCCACTTT.

This chain links TRBV7-2 with TRBJ2-7, with TRBD1 matching 8 bases. With V trimmed by 4 bases and J by 3 bases, 5 bases remained unmatched. Germline V gene sequence: CDR1 SGHTA, CDR2 FQGNSA. This CDR3 has 14 amino acids. The CDR3 region is CASSYGQGHYEQYF. CDR3 in DNA: TGTGCCAGCAGCTACGGACAGGGCCACTACGAGCAGTACTTC.

The V call is TRBV28, the J call TRBJ1-1; weak D call: TRBD1 (5 bases). The CDR3 contains 15 residues. Per germline, CDR1 MDHEN and CDR2 SYDVKM. V was cut by 1 base and J by 0 bases, with 9 bases left in between. CDR3 DNA: TGTGCCAGCAGTTTATTGACAGCTTTGAACACTGAAGCTTTCTTT. Translated, it gives CASSLLTALNTEAFF.

This sequence joins TRBV30 and TRBJ1-2, with D unresolved. The CDR3 length is 14 residues. Germline-derived CDR1 and CDR2 are GTSNPN and SVGIG (reference sequence). With 0 bases removed from V and 6 bases from J, the gap between germline ends came to 14 bases. In nucleotides, the CDR3 is TGTGCCTGGAGTGTACCGGGAGGGTGGAATGGCTACACCTTC. Translation: CAWSVPGGWNGYTF. The full variable domain, rest sourced from reference TRBV30 and TRBJ1-2, is SQTIHQWPATLVQPVGSPLSLECTVEGTSNPNLYWYRQAAGRGLQLLFYSVGIGQISSEVPQNLSASRPQDRQFILSSKKLLLSDSGFYLCAWSVPGGWNGYTFGSGTRLTVV.

The chain is built from TRBV2 and TRBJ2-5; 8 positions agree with TRBD2. With the DNA end fitting TRBJ2-7 better, the J assignment may be wrong. The CDR3 sequence is 15 residues long. CDR1 SNHLY and CDR2 FYNNEI come from the germline V gene. For the CDR3, the DNA is TGTGCCAGCAGTGAGAATAGCGGGGTATTCTACGAGCAGTACTTC. It specifies CASSENSGVFYEQYF.

J is TRBJ2-4 and V is TRBV5-1; 7 bases fit TRBD2. The CDR3 totals 14 residues. Looked up from germline, CDR1 is SGHRS and CDR2 is YFSETQ. With 3 bases clipped from V and 7 bases from J, the junction kept 7 bases outside the gene matches. This chain's CDR3 is CASSSFAGENIQYF. The CDR3 bases are TGCGCCAGCAGCTCCTTCGCGGGGGAGAACATTCAGTACTTC. Filled out from reference TRBV5-1 and TRBJ2-4, the complete variable domain reads KAGVTQTPRYLIKTRGQQVTLSCSPISGHRSVSWYQQTPGQGLQFLFEYFSETQRNKGNFPGRFSGRQFSNSRSEMNVSTLELGDSALYLCASSSFAGENIQYFGAGTRLSVL.

This clone was recorded once. The chain links TRBV5-1 to TRBJ1-1; the D gene is possibly TRBD1 (5 bases). The CDR3 totals 15 residues. Germline V gene data show CDR1 as SGHRS and CDR2 as YFSETQ. V was trimmed by 0 bases and J by 3 bases, leaving 12 bases between them. The CDR3: CASSLEGARYTEAFF. The DNA of the CDR3 is TGCGCCAGCAGCTTGGAAGGGGCTCGGTACACTGAAGCTTTCTTT. The variable domain in full, completed from reference TRBV5-1 and TRBJ1-1, reads KAGVTQTPRYLIKTRGQQVTLSCSPISGHRSVSWYQQTPGQGLQFLFEYFSETQRNKGNFPGRFSGRQFSNSRSEMNVSTLELGDSALYLCASSLEGARYTEAFFGQGTRLTVV.